This entry features one T cell receptor (beta chain) sequence. Its antigen is currently unknown. The record originates from a study of T cells in localized non-small cell lung cancer. Study findings and constraints: In adjacent lung appeared a median roughly 56 of the top 100 tumor clones. Uninvolved adjacent lung had higher T cell clonality than tumor and all other tissues.

The method was immunoSEQ multiplex PCR; TCRdb's version includes in-frame clones alone and lacks a portion of them. The profile shows about 2,100 clones, roughly 27% of them singletons. The CDR3 is made up of 14 amino acids. V was clipped by 4 bases and J by 5 bases; unmatched bases: 7. Germline V gene lookup returns CDR1 LNHDA and CDR2 SQIVND (reference sequence). This receptor was obtained from a woman aged 35-75 years with stage I lung adenocarcinoma. The material was normal lung tissue next to the tumor, obtained before any cancer treatment. The chain uses TRBV19 and TRBJ2-5; 7 bases are shared with TRBD1. The CDR3 DNA sequence: TGTGCCAGTAGTACACGACAGGGCGGGGAGACCCAGTACTTC. It translates to CASSTRQGGETQYF.